A selection of T cell receptor beta chains follows, all from one sample in a study of PD-1 blockade in classical Hodgkin lymphoma. The data were produced by immunoSEQ multiplex PCR, yet TCRdb's version contains in-frame clones alone and is incomplete. The sample lists about 94,000 clones; 89% were seen once. The material was peripheral blood mononuclear cells (PBMCs), obtained before the second cycle of nivolumab. Receptors originate from a human donor with classical Hodgkin lymphoma. Each CDR3 is given with its conserved first and last residue. Fields, in order: V gene, clone size, J gene, D gene, CDR3 protein, CDR3 DNA. The D gene is left open where the match is weak. Clone size is stated in some rows and not others, as once, few, many or a class when expanded.

>TRBV4-2|.|TRBJ2-5|.
CASSPSRQTVTGEQETQYF
TGTGCCAGCAGCCCCAGTCGACAGACAGTTACGGGCGAACAAGAGACCCAGTACTTC
>TRBV11-2|.|TRBJ1-4|.
CASSRDGPNEKLFF
TGTGCCAGCAGCCGGGACGGACCAAATGAAAAACTGTTTTTT
>TRBV2|.|TRBJ1-5|TRBD1
CASSLDRARQPQHF
TGTGCCAGCAGTCTGGACAGGGCGAGGCAGCCCCAGCATTTT
>TRBV27|.|TRBJ2-1|TRBD2
CASSLTRLAGGREQFF
TGTGCCAGCAGTTTGACCAGACTAGCGGGGGGTAGGGAGCAGTTCTTC
>TRBV7-2|.|TRBJ1-2|.
CASSLARGRYGYTF
TGTGCCAGCAGCTTAGCGAGAGGGAGGTATGGCTACACCTTC
>TRBV9|.|TRBJ1-2|.
CASSVAGGIGGYTF
TGTGCCAGCAGCGTAGCGGGGGGCATAGGTGGCTACACCTTC
>TRBV28|.|TRBJ1-5|TRBD1
CAIIPDREGTQPQHF
TGTGCCATCATTCCGGACAGGGAGGGCACTCAGCCCCAGCATTTT
>TRBV6-5|.|TRBJ1-4|.
CATRGTSEKLFF
TGTGCCACCAGGGGAACATCTGAAAAACTGTTTTTT
>TRBV7-8|.|TRBJ2-5|TRBD2
CASRGTSGPPERETQYF
TGTGCCAGCAGAGGGACTAGCGGGCCCCCGGAGAGAGAGACCCAGTACTTC
>TRBV27|once|TRBJ2-3|TRBD2
CASSSGTSGGSTDTQYF
TGTGCCAGCTCCTCCGGGACTAGCGGGGGAAGCACAGATACGCAGTATTTT
>TRBV9|.|TRBJ2-1|.
CASSGLGLDYNEQFF
TGTGCCAGCAGCGGCCTGGGACTGGACTACAATGAGCAGTTCTTC
>TRBV28|.|TRBJ2-7|.
CASSLQLYEQYF
TGTGCCAGCAGTCTACAGCTCTACGAGCAGTACTTC
>TRBV5-5|.|TRBJ1-5|.
CASSLLSNQPQHF
TGTGCCAGCAGCTTGTTGAGCAATCAGCCCCAGCATTTT
>TRBV13|.|TRBJ2-7|.
CASSRSGAHEQYF
TGTGCCAGCAGTCGTAGTGGGGCCCACGAGCAGTACTTC
>TRBV2|few|TRBJ1-3|.
CASSGGRYSGNTIYF
TGTGCCAGCAGCGGGGGACGGTACTCTGGAAACACCATATATTTT
>TRBV5-1|.|TRBJ1-4|TRBD1
CASSPGGTGSSNEKLFF
TGCGCCAGCAGCCCGGGCGGGACAGGGTCATCTAATGAAAAACTGTTTTTT
>TRBV6-5|.|TRBJ2-7|.
CASSSVLTYEQYF
TGTGCCAGCAGTTCCGTACTTACCTACGAGCAGTACTTC
>TRBV5-4|once|TRBJ2-7|TRBD2
CASSTGLAIHEQYF
TGTGCCAGCAGCACGGGACTAGCAATTCACGAGCAGTACTTC
>TRBV5-4|.|TRBJ2-5|.
CASSLEGLEETQYF
TGTGCCAGCAGCTTGGAGGGGTTGGAGGAGACCCAGTACTTC
>TRBV6-6|.|TRBJ1-6|TRBD1
CASNQGQNNSPLHF
TGTGCCAGCAACCAGGGACAGAATAATTCACCCCTCCACTTT
>TRBV4-1|.|TRBJ1-6|.
CASSQDAGGSYNSPLHF
TGCGCCAGCAGCCAAGATGCCGGTGGCTCCTATAATTCACCCCTCCACTTT
>TRBV18|.|TRBJ1-2|.
CASSPASGAYGYTF
TGTGCCAGCTCACCTGCCTCAGGGGCTTATGGCTACACCTTC